This T cell receptor (beta chain) was sequenced for a study of T cell responses to AZD1222 COVID-19 vaccine. Method: immunoSEQ multiplex PCR; TCRdb's copy keeps in-frame clones and lacks some. Altogether more than 60,000 clones are present, roughly four fifths being singletons, with the ten largest covering about 1.3%. Overall study findings and caveats: Just six people given AZD1222 tested seropositive at baseline. Clonal diversity may have been underestimated, and the donors were mostly white British, with more females than males.

Germline lookup yields CDR1 SQVTM and CDR2 ANQGSEA. The CDR3 has 13 residues. Regarding this clone: Its cognate antigen is unknown.

This clonotype was sampled from an adult who received the AZD1222 COVID-19 vaccine. Material: peripheral blood, obtained 28 days after the second AZD1222 dose. V is TRBV29-1 and J is TRBJ1-3; TRBD1 might be the D (5 bases). The CDR3 DNA is TGCGGCGGGGCGGGGGTTGACGGAAACACCATATATTTT. Encoded protein: CGGAGVDGNTIYF.